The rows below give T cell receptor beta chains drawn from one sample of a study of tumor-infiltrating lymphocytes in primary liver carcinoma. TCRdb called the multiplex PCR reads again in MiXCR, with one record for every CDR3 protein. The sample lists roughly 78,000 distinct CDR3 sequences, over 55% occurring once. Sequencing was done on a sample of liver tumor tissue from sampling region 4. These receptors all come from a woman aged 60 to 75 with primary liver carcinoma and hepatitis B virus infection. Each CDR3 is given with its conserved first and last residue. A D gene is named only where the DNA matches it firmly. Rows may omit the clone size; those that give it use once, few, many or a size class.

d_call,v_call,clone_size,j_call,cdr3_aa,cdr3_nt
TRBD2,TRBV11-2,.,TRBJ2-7,CASSAISRLAGWQKSYEQYF,TGTGCCAGCAGCGCCATTTCCCGACTAGCGGGTTGGCAGAAATCCTACGAGCAGTACTTC
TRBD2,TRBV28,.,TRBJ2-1,CAGPPQPGLAGYNEQFF,TGTGCCGGCCCTCCCCAACCGGGGCTAGCGGGATACAATGAGCAGTTCTTC
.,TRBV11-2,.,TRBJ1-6,CASCLTSNSPLHF,TGTGCTAGCTGCCTAACGTCTAATTCACCCCTCCACTTT
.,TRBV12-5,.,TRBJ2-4,CAGGLVLGASAKNIQYF,TGTGCTGGTGGTTTGGTACTGGGGGCCTCGGCCAAAAACATTCAGTACTTC
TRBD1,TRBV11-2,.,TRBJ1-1,CVSSLEGGTEAFF,TGTGTCAGTAGCTTAGAAGGGGGCACCGAAGCTTTCTTT
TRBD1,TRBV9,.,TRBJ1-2,CVSSPGGGDYGYTF,TGTGTCAGCTCCCCCGGAGGGGGCGACTATGGCTACACCTTC
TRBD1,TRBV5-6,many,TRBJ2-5,CASSRSRTGGETQYF,TGTGCCAGCAGCAGATCCCGGACAGGGGGTGAGACCCAGTACTTC
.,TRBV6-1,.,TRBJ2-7,CDSSAPDKASYEQYF,TGTGACAGCAGTGCTCCGGACAAAGCCTCCTACGAGCAGTACTTC
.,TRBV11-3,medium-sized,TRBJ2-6,CASSSEGAGGANVLTF,TGTGCCAGCAGCTCTGAAGGGGCGGGTGGGGCCAACGTCCTGACTTTC
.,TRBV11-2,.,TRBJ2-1,CASSLRDPHLSSYIEQFF,TGTGCCAGCAGCTTAAGGGACCCACATCTCAGCTCCTACATTGAGCAGTTCTTC
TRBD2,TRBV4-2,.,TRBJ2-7,CASSPSVGGREPASLHEKYF,TGTGCCAGCAGCCCCTCGGTCGGCGGGAGGGAACCGGCTTCCCTCCACGAGAAGTACTTC
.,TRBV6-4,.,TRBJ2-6,CASSDGGSGANVLTF,TGTGCCAGCAGTGACGGGGGCTCTGGGGCCAACGTCCTGACCTTC
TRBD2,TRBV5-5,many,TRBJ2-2,CASSLAGSGGPTGELFF,TGTGCCAGCAGCTTGGCGGGTTCGGGAGGACCCACCGGGGAGCTGTTTTTT
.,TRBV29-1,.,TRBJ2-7,CSVELSLHEQYF,TGCAGTGTTGAATTGTCCCTGCATGAGCAGTACTTC
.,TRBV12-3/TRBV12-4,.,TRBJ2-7,CASSPVLVGYEKYF,TGTGCCAGCAGTCCCGTACTAGTAGGATACGAGAAGTACTTC
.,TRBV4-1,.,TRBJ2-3,CTSSVGFAYTDTQYF,TGCACCAGCAGCGTCGGGTTTGCTTACACAGATACGCAGTATTTT
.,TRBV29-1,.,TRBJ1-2,CSAQVYYGYTF,TGCAGCGCCCAAGTATATTATGGCTACACCTTC
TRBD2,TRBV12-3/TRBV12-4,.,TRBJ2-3,CVSSTRLAGGYKGGGGTQYF,TGTGTCAGCAGTACCAGACTAGCGGGAGGTTACAAGGGGGGTGGAGGTACGCAGTATTTT
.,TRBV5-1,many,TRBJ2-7,CASSPAGTAPREQYF,TGCGCCAGCAGCCCGGCAGGTACCGCTCCAAGGGAGCAGTACTTC
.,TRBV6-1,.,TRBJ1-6,CASRDGSPYNSPLHF,TGTGCCAGCCGCGACGGAAGCCCCTATAATTCACCCCTCCACTTT
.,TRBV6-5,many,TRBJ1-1,CASSPRGNTEAFF,TGTGCCAGCAGTCCCAGGGGAAACACTGAAGCTTTCTTT
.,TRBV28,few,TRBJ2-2,CASSGTANTGELFF,TGTGCCAGCAGTGGGACCGCGAACACCGGGGAGCTGTTTTTT
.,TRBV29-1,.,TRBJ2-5,CSAPEWRDGETQYF,TGCAGCGCTCCAGAATGGCGGGATGGAGAGACCCAGTACTTC